Following are 27 T cell receptor beta chains from one sample sequenced in a study of blood T cell repertoires in COVID-19. Profiling relied on immunoSEQ multiplex PCR, and the TCRdb table lists in-frame clones only, not all of them. The sample shows a few hundred thousand clones, approximately 81% of them seen only once. The sample taken for sequencing was peripheral blood. The receptors were sampled from a man in his 60s with acute or convalescent COVID-19.

The chain combines TRBV28 with TRBJ2-3; 9 nucleotides agree with TRBD2. The CDR3 covers 18 residues. Germline V gene data show CDR1 as MDHEN and CDR2 as SYDVKM. Trimming cost V 4 bases and J 2 bases; bases outside gene matches: 13. In nucleotides, the CDR3 is TGTGCCAGCAGTTGGAAAAGCGGGAGGTCTCCTTACACAGATACGCAGTATTTT. This encodes CASSWKSGRSPYTDTQYF.

CDR3 DNA sequence: TGTGCCAGCAGTTCAGGGACTAGCGGGGCTAGCACAGATACGCAGTATTTT. It translates to CASSSGTSGASTDTQYF. The rearrangement joins TRBV28 to TRBJ2-3; 13 bases align to TRBD2. Germline lookup yields CDR1 MDHEN and CDR2 SYDVKM. The V gene end was trimmed by 4 bases and the J gene end by 0 bases; junction bases not matched to a gene: 4. The CDR3 totals 17 residues.

The chain couples TRBV30 to TRBJ2-2, with no clear D. The CDR3 consists of 13 residues. Trimming stripped 2 bases from V and 9 bases from J, with 13 bases between. Per the germline V gene, CDR1 is GTSNPN and CDR2 is SVGIG (reference sequence). The CDR3 here is CAWSRSERRELFF. The CDR3 DNA reads TGTGCCTGGAGTCGGTCGGAGAGACGGGAGCTGTTTTTT. The full variable domain, completed using reference TRBV30 and TRBJ2-2, is SQTIHQWPATLVQPVGSPLSLECTVEGTSNPNLYWYRQAAGRGLQLLFYSVGIGQISSEVPQNLSASRPQDRQFILSSKKLLLSDSGFYLCAWSRSERRELFFGEGSRLTVL.

This clone was counted a single time. The sample has other DNA sequences that encode this CDR3 too. The chain combines TRBV7-2 with TRBJ2-2; tentatively, D is TRBD1 (6 bases). The CDR3 is 13 residues long. The germline V and J ends were trimmed by 3 bases and 5 bases, with 7 bases remaining between them. Germline V gives CDR1 SGHTA, CDR2 FQGNSA. The CDR3 loop reads CASSLQGTGELFF. The CDR3 nucleotides read TGTGCCAGCAGCTTGCAGGGGACCGGGGAGCTGTTTTTT. Filled out from reference TRBV7-2 and TRBJ2-2, the complete variable domain reads GAGVSQSPSNKVTEKGKDVELRCDPISGHTALYWYRQSLGQGLEFLIYFQGNSAPDKSGLPSDRFSAERTGGSVSTLTIQRTQQEDSAVYLCASSLQGTGELFFGEGSRLTVL.

This clone came up a few times. The J gene is TRBJ2-7, the V gene TRBV27, with 12 bases aligning to TRBD2. The CDR3 sequence is 18 residues long. V trimming: 1 base; J trimming: 5 bases; junction bases outside the gene matches: 12. From germline, CDR1 is MNHEY and CDR2 SMNVEV (reference sequence). The CDR3 DNA follows: TGTGCCAGCAGTTTATACCATCTAGCGGGAGGGCCGGGGGACGAGCAGTACTTC. This gives the protein CASSLYHLAGGPGDEQYF.

The rearrangement links TRBV9 to TRBJ1-4, with D possibly TRBD1 on 6 matching bases. The CDR3 is made up of 14 amino acids. Trimming pared 0 bases from V and 8 bases from J, leaving 11 bases between. Per germline, CDR1 SGDLS and CDR2 YYNGEE. CDR3 protein: CASSVGAGDEKLFF. The CDR3 DNA reads TGTGCCAGCAGCGTAGGTGCAGGGGACGAAAAACTGTTTTTT.

CDR3 nucleotide sequence: TGTGCCAGCAGCGCGGCCGGCACTAGCGAACCCGGGGATACGCAGTATTTT. Translation: CASSAAGTSEPGDTQYF. This sequence joins TRBV9 and TRBJ2-3; 7 positions agree with TRBD2. The CDR3 length is 17 residues. Losses at the gene ends were 3 bases for V and 6 bases for J; bases not matched to a gene: 16. Germline V gives CDR1 SGDLS, CDR2 YYNGEE. Variable domain in full (rest from reference TRBV9 and TRBJ2-3): DSGVTQTPKHLITATGQRVTLRCSPRSGDLSVYWYQQSLDQGLQFLIQYYNGEERAKGNILERFSAQQFPDLHSELNLSSLELGDSALYFCASSAAGTSEPGDTQYFGPGTRLTVL.

This clone was detected a few times. The rearrangement joins TRBV6-5 to TRBJ2-2, with a tentative D call TRBD1 (6 bases). Germline V lookup: CDR1 MNHEY, CDR2 SVGAGI. The CDR3 has 15 amino acids. Trimming pared 7 bases from V and 0 bases from J, leaving 12 bases between. CDR3: CASKTDRANTGELFF. The CDR3 DNA is TGTGCCAGCAAAACGGACAGAGCGAACACCGGGGAGCTGTTTTTT.

V is TRBV11-3 and J is TRBJ2-3, with TRBD2 matching 10 bases. The CDR3 has 17 residues. V gave up 5 bases and J gave up 1 base; unmatched junction bases: 9. CDR1 and CDR2 (germline): SGHNT, YENEEA. The CDR3: CASSLRRTSGGTDTQYF. CDR3 nucleotide sequence: TGTGCCAGCAGCCTGCGTAGGACTAGCGGAGGCACAGATACGCAGTATTTT.

The J gene is TRBJ2-4, the V gene TRBV28; D is perhaps TRBD2 (7 bases). In germline, CDR1 is MDHEN, CDR2 SYDVKM. Trimming shortened V by 6 bases and J by 2 bases, and 14 bases separated the two germline ends. CDR3 length equals 15 residues. CDR3 region: CASSPGGPPKNIQYF. In nucleotides, the CDR3 is TGTGCCAGCAGCCCCGGGGGGCCCCCCAAAAACATTCAGTACTTC.

This chain connects TRBV5-1 to TRBJ1-5; 7 bases map to TRBD1. This CDR3 is 15 amino acids long. Germline CDR1 is SGHRS and CDR2 is YFSETQ. Trimming removed 1 base from V and 3 bases from J; junction bases left unmatched: 4. CDR3 protein: CASSLWDSINQPQHF. DNA of the CDR3: TGCGCCAGCAGCTTGTGGGACAGTATCAATCAGCCCCAGCATTTT. The full variable domain, completed using reference TRBV5-1 and TRBJ1-5, is KAGVTQTPRYLIKTRGQQVTLSCSPISGHRSVSWYQQTPGQGLQFLFEYFSETQRNKGNFPGRFSGRQFSNSRSEMNVSTLELGDSALYLCASSLWDSINQPQHFGDGTRLSIL.

This clone was found a few times. The chain joins TRBV4-3 to TRBJ2-2; 11 bases are shared with TRBD2. Unmatched junction bases numbered 5, after V lost 0 bases and J lost 5 bases. CDR1 is LGHNA and CDR2 is YSLEER in the germline V gene. This CDR3 spans 17 amino acids. The CDR3 DNA reads TGCGCCAGCAGCCAAGATTCCGGGACTAGCGGTACCGGGGAGCTGTTTTTT. This encodes CASSQDSGTSGTGELFF.

This clone appeared once. The V call is TRBV27, the J call TRBJ2-3, with D hard to call. With 3 bases removed from V and 7 bases from J, the gap between germline ends came to 8 bases. The CDR3 sequence is 12 residues long. CDR1 and CDR2 from the germline V gene are MNHEY and SMNVEV (reference sequence). CDR3 sequence reads: CASSFPGYTQYF. DNA of the CDR3: TGTGCCAGCAGTTTCCCCGGGTATACGCAGTATTTT.

V and J are TRBV19 and TRBJ1-2, with D unclear. The CDR3 has 14 residues. V was clipped by 5 bases and J by 2 bases, with 12 bases between them. CDR1 is LNHDA and CDR2 is SQIVND in the germline V gene (reference sequence). CDR3 sequence reads: CASSEGRPNYGYTF. DNA of the CDR3: TGTGCCAGTAGTGAAGGCAGGCCGAACTATGGCTACACCTTC.

The chain uses TRBV5-8 and TRBJ1-5; a weak D match, TRBD1 (6 bases). The CDR3 totals 16 residues. Trimming pared 4 bases from V and 4 bases from J, leaving 18 bases between. Germline values: CDR1 SGHTS, CDR2 YDEGEE. CDR3 sequence reads: CASSVRTGTINQPQHF. In nucleotides, the CDR3 is TGTGCCAGCAGCGTTCGCACCGGGACAATTAATCAGCCCCAGCATTTT.

V usage is TRBV13 and J usage is TRBJ2-3; D perhaps matches TRBD1 (5 bases). Germline CDR1 PRHDT, CDR2 FYEKMQ (reference sequence). CDR3 length equals 15 residues. Trimming cost V 5 bases and J 4 bases, with 16 bases left between them. The DNA of the CDR3 is TGTGCCAGCAGCCGACAGCCCAAACCGCCAGATACGCAGTATTTT. This sequence encodes CASSRQPKPPDTQYF.

V is TRBV5-4 and J is TRBJ2-5, with 7 bases identical to TRBD2. Germline CDR1 reads SGHNT; CDR2 reads YYREEE (reference sequence). The V segment lost 0 bases and the J segment 1 base; nucleotides outside the gene matches: 3. This CDR3 region has 15 residues. Here the CDR3 reads CASSLDSGLQETQYF. The CDR3 nucleotides read TGTGCCAGCAGCTTGGATAGCGGGCTCCAAGAGACCCAGTACTTC.

The chain recombines TRBV6-4 with TRBJ2-7; D is unclear. Germline loops: CDR1 MRHNA, CDR2 SNTAGT. This CDR3 has 13 amino acids. The V end was cut by 3 bases, the J end by 4 bases, with 10 bases between. The CDR3 DNA reads TGTGCCAGCAGTGAAGGAGACGAGTACGAGCAGTACTTC. Translation: CASSEGDEYEQYF.

The rearrangement joins TRBV6-5 to TRBJ2-3; TRBD1 matches 7 bases. CDR3 length: 15 amino acids. The V segment lost 5 bases and the J segment 0 bases; nucleotides outside the gene matches: 5. Per the germline V gene, CDR1 is MNHEY and CDR2 is SVGAGI. The CDR3 loop reads CASSPGTASTDTQYF. The CDR3 nucleotides read TGTGCCAGCAGTCCAGGGACAGCTAGCACAGATACGCAGTATTTT.

There are a few counts of this clone. V is TRBV7-9 and J is TRBJ2-5; tentatively, D is TRBD2 (5 bases). Germline CDR1 is SEHNR and CDR2 is FQNEAQ (reference sequence). CDR3 length: 14 amino acids. Between the trimmed V and J ends, which lost 0 bases and 5 bases, there was a span of 10 bases. CDR3 amino acids: CASSLAGSGETQYF. The CDR3 nucleotides read TGTGCCAGCAGCTTAGCAGGATCGGGGGAGACCCAGTACTTC.

V is TRBV3-1 (or the pseudogene TRBV3-2) and J is TRBJ2-3; D unresolved. From germline, CDR1 is LGHDT and CDR2 YNNKEL (reference sequence). V lost 7 bases and J lost 2, with 13 bases in between. This CDR3 contains 14 residues. The CDR3 here is CASTDTVSTDTQYF. CDR3 sequence (DNA): TGTGCCAGCACCGATACAGTATCCACAGATACGCAGTATTTT.

This rearrangement joins TRBV27 to TRBJ2-1, with 8 bases matching TRBD2. The J segment lost 2 bases and the V segment lost 5 bases, leaving 8 bases of the junction unmatched. Germline V gene sequence: CDR1 MNHEY, CDR2 SMNVEV (reference sequence). The CDR3 covers 16 residues. CDR3 protein: CASSPRSGVAYNEQFF. CDR3 DNA: TGTGCCAGCAGTCCCCGTAGCGGGGTCGCCTACAATGAGCAGTTCTTC.

The rearrangement uses TRBV19 and TRBJ2-2; tentatively, D is TRBD1 (6 bases). The V end was cut by 10 bases, the J end by 2 bases, with 17 bases between. There are 15 residues in the CDR3. Germline CDR1 is LNHDA and CDR2 is SQIVND (reference sequence). CDR3 sequence: CATGLGQGNTGELFF. DNA of the CDR3: TGTGCCACCGGTTTGGGACAAGGTAACACCGGGGAGCTGTTTTTT.

The rearrangement links TRBV5-4 to TRBJ1-6; D is possibly TRBD1 (5 bases). The germline V and J ends were trimmed by 1 base and 7 bases, with 12 bases remaining between them. CDR1 SGHNT and CDR2 YYREEE come from the germline V gene (reference sequence). The CDR3 has 15 amino acids. DNA for the CDR3: TGTGCCAGCAGCTTGATGCAGGGTGGGAATTCACCCCTCCACTTT. Translating it yields CASSLMQGGNSPLHF.

The chain employs TRBV7-2 and TRBJ2-1, with 8 bases lining up with TRBD2. The V segment lost 5 bases and the J segment 6 bases; nucleotides outside the gene matches: 6. The CDR3 spans 14 residues. Germline lookup yields CDR1 SGHTA and CDR2 FQGNSA. This CDR3 reads CASSTGLAPNEQFF. The CDR3 nucleotides read TGTGCCAGCAGCACAGGACTAGCCCCCAATGAGCAGTTCTTC.

The chain links TRBV7-3 to TRBJ2-1; no clear D gene. The CDR3 is 12 residues long. V was shortened by 5 bases and J by 9 bases, with 11 bases between the two germline ends. The germline CDR1 and CDR2 sequences are SGHTA and FQGTGA. The CDR3 DNA reads TGTGCCAGCAGCAATCCTTTGGCTGAGCAGTTCTTC. It yields the protein CASSNPLAEQFF.

The chain uses TRBV3-1 (or the pseudogene TRBV3-2) and TRBJ1-2; D gene unclear. The CDR3 spans 13 residues. V was pared by 0 bases and J by 2 bases, with 4 bases between. Germline loops: CDR1 LGHDT, CDR2 YNNKEL (reference sequence). CDR3: CASSQDSNYGYTF. Here the CDR3 DNA reads TGTGCCAGCAGCCAAGATTCGAACTATGGCTACACCTTC.